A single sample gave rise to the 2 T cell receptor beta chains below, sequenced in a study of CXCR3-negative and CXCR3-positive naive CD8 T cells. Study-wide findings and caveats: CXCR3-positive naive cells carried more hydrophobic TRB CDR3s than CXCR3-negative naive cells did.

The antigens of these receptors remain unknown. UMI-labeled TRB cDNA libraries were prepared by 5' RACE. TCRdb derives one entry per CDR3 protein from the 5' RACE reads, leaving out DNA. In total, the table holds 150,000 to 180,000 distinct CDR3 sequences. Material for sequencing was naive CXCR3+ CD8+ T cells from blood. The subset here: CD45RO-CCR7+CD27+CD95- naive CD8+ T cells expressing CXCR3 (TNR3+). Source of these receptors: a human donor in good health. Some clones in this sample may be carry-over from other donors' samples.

The CDR3 region is CASSPTPSAASYNEQFF. This chain links TRBV12-3 or TRBV12-4 with TRBJ2-1; without DNA, the TCRdb call of TRBD2 cannot be checked. The CDR3 loop spans 17 amino acids.

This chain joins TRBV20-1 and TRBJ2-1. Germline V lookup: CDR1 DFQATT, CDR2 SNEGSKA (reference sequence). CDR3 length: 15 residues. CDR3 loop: CSARDWAESYNEQFF.